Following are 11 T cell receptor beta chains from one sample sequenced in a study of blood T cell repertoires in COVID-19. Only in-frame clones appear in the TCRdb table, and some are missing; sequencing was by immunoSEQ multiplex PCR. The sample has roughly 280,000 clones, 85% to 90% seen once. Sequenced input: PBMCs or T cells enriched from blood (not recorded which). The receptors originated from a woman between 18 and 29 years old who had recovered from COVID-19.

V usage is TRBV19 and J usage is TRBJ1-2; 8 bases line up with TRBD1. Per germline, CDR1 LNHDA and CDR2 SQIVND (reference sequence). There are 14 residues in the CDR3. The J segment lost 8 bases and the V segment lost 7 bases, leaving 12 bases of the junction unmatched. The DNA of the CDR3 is TGTGCCAGTACCAATGGACAGGGCGCAGCCGGCTACACCTTC. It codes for CASTNGQGAAGYTF.

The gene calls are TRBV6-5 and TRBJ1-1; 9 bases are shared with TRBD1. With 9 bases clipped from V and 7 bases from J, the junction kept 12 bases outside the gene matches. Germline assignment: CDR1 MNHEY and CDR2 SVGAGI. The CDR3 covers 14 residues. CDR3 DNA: TGTGCCAGGGGCGACCGGGACAGGGCTCTTGAAGCTTTCTTT. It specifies CARGDRDRALEAFF.

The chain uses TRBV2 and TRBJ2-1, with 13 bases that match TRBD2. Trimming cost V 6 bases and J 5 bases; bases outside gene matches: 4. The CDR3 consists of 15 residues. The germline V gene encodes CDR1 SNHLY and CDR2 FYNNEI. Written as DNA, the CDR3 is TGTGCCAGCAGCGAGACTAGCGGGGGGAACAATGAGCAGTTCTTC. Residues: CASSETSGGNNEQFF. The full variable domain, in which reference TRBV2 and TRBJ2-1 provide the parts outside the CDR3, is EPEVTQTPSHQVTQMGQEVILRCVPISNHLYFYWYRQILGQKVEFLVSFYNNEISEKSEIFDDQFSVERPDGSNFTLKIRSTKLEDSAMYFCASSETSGGNNEQFFGPGTRLTVL.

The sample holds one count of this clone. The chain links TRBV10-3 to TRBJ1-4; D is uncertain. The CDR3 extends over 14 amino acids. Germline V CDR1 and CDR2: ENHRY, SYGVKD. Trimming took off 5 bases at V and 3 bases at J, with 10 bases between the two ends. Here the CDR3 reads CAISQVLSNEKLFF. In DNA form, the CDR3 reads TGTGCCATCAGTCAGGTGCTATCTAATGAAAAACTGTTTTTT.

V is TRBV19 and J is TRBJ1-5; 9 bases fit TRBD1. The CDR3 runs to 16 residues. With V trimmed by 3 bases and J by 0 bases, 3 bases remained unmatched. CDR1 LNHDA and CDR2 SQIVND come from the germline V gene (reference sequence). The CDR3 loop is CASSMRQGVSNQPQHF. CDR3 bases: TGTGCCAGTAGTATGAGACAGGGGGTTAGCAATCAGCCCCAGCATTTT.

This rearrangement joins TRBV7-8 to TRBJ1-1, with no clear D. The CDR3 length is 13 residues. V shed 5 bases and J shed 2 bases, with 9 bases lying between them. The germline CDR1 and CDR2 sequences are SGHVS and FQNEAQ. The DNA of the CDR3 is TGTGCCAGCAGCCGTCCCCTAAACACTGAAGCTTTCTTT. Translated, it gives CASSRPLNTEAFF.

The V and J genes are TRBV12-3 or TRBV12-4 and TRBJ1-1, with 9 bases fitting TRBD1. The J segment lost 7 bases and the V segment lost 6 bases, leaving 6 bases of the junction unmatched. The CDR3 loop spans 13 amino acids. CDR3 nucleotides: TGTGCCAGCAGACAGGACAGGGGACTTGAAGCTTTCTTT. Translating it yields CASRQDRGLEAFF.

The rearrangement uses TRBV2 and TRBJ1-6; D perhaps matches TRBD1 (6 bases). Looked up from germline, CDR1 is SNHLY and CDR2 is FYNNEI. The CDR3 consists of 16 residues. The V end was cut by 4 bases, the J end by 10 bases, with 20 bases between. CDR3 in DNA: TGTGCCAGCAGTGGTGGGTCTACAGGGAAGAGGTCACCCCTCCACTTT. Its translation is CASSGGSTGKRSPLHF. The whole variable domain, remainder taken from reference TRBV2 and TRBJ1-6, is EPEVTQTPSHQVTQMGQEVILRCVPISNHLYFYWYRQILGQKVEFLVSFYNNEISEKSEIFDDQFSVERPDGSNFTLKIRSTKLEDSAMYFCASSGGSTGKRSPLHFGNGTRLTVT.

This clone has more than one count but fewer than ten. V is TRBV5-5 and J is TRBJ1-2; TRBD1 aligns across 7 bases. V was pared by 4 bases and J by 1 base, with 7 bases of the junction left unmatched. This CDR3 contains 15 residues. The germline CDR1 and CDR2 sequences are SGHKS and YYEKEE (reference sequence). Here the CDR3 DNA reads TGTGCCAGCAGCCCCACCGGGACAGATAACTATGGCTACACCTTC. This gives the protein CASSPTGTDNYGYTF.

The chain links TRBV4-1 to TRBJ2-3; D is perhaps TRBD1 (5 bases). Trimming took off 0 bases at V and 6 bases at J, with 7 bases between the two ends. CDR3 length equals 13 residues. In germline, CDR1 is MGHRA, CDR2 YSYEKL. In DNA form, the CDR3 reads TGCGCCAGCAGCCAAGATGGGGCGGATACGCAGTATTTT. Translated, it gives CASSQDGADTQYF.

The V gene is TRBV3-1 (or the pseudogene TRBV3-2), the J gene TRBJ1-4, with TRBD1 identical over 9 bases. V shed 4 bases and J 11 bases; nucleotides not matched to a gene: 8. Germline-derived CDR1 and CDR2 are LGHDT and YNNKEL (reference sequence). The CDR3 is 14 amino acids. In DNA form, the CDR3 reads TGTGCCAGCAGCCCCGGGACAGGGATTAGGAAACTGTTTTTT. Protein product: CASSPGTGIRKLFF.